This T cell receptor (beta chain) was sequenced during a study of post-analysis software for immune sequencing data. Whole-study context: Disease trajectories encompassed relapsing-remitting, secondary progressive and progressive-relapsing multiple sclerosis.

The authors incorporated unique molecular identifiers into the TCR beta cDNA libraries. Researchers reported some 500,000 cDNA molecules coming from approximately 1 to 10 million T cells. TCRdb itself ran the PCR reads through MiXCR, one entry per CDR3 protein. The sample holds roughly 800,000 distinct CDR3 sequences, 30% seen once. A remark on this clonotype: Its antigen is unknown.

Per germline, CDR1 MDHEN and CDR2 SYDVKM. J was trimmed by 8 bases and V by 6 bases; bases with no gene match: 14. The CDR3 loop spans 16 amino acids. Whole-study results and caveats: Controls showed lower frequencies than patients for four to six TRBV segments, and TRBV5-6, TRBV5-1 and TRBV20-1 were among these. When compared against controls, multiple sclerosis patients showed significantly lower normalized Chao1 diversity.

The chain recombines TRBV28 with TRBJ2-1; TRBD2 matches 9 bases. The source of this sequence is a girl under 18 with multiple sclerosis. Sequencing used blood. The CDR3 here is CASSLAVGGRGHEQFF. Here the CDR3 DNA reads TGTGCCAGCAGCCTTGCGGTTGGCGGGAGGGGTCATGAGCAGTTCTTC.